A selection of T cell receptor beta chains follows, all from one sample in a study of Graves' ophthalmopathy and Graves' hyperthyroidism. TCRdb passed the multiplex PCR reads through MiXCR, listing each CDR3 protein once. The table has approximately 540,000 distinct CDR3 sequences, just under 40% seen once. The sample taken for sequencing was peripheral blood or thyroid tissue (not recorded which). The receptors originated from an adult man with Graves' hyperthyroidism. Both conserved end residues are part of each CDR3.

CDR3aa: CSARDPREPTDTQYF
len: 15
v_gene: TRBV20-1

CDR3aa: CASSEGGITNSYNSPLHF
len: 18
v_gene: TRBV7-9

CDR3aa: CAGGPLTDTQYF
len: 12
v_gene: TRBV2

CDR3aa: CSVDLGRTGTEKLFF
len: 15
v_gene: TRBV29-1

CDR3aa: CASSLTPTAKNSPLHF
len: 16
v_gene: TRBV2

CDR3aa: CASSFQAGEQYF
len: 12
v_gene: TRBV5-5

CDR3aa: CSARALTSYGYTF
len: 13
v_gene: TRBV20-1

CDR3aa: CASSLAHQLWEGYTF
len: 15
v_gene: TRBV12-3/TRBV12-4

CDR3aa: CASSQEMVSIQAFF
len: 14
v_gene: TRBV14

CDR3aa: CASSRPGGSSYEQYF
len: 15
v_gene: TRBV19

CDR3aa: CSASDRGQGAAETQYF
len: 16
v_gene: TRBV20-1

CDR3aa: CASSLVNAETGNTIYF
len: 16
v_gene: TRBV7-9

CDR3aa: CASSLAGVPNEQFF
len: 14
v_gene: TRBV7-3

CDR3aa: CASSQIGGEAFF
len: 12
v_gene: TRBV3-1

CDR3aa: CASLDRGRYGYTF
len: 13
v_gene: TRBV19

CDR3aa: CSAITAGGGSRGVAQYF
len: 17
v_gene: TRBV20-1

CDR3aa: CSARDHAGDGETQYF
len: 15
v_gene: TRBV20-1

CDR3aa: CASSLRISNNEQFF
len: 14
v_gene: TRBV12-3/TRBV12-4

CDR3aa: CASGSSGGQHF
len: 11
v_gene: TRBV12-5

CDR3aa: CASSDPGPTNEKLFF
len: 15
v_gene: TRBV10-2

CDR3aa: CASSLDGNTQYF
len: 12
v_gene: TRBV7-6

CDR3aa: CSARDTGRGGMAQPQHF
len: 17
v_gene: TRBV20-1

CDR3aa: CSARVPGLAGPPNTQYF
len: 17
v_gene: TRBV20-1

CDR3aa: CATSRDRLVHGYTF
len: 14
v_gene: TRBV15

CDR3aa: CASTVYDRPYEQYF
len: 14
v_gene: TRBV3-1

CDR3aa: CSARDYKAGGKVQPQHF
len: 17
v_gene: TRBV20-1

CDR3aa: CASSEGQNNSPLHF
len: 14
v_gene: TRBV6-1

CDR3aa: CATSSGQGEAEAFF
len: 14
v_gene: TRBV15

CDR3aa: CASSVSTGRPYEQYF
len: 15
v_gene: TRBV9

CDR3aa: CASSLDRPADGYTF
len: 14
v_gene: TRBV5-1

CDR3aa: CATSDSLSGGTHYNEQFF
len: 18
v_gene: TRBV24-1

CDR3aa: CATRSGRLQETQYF
len: 14
v_gene: TRBV15

CDR3aa: CASSLAWTGSTEAFF
len: 15
v_gene: TRBV5-4

CDR3aa: CAIRMDGDYGYTF
len: 13
v_gene: TRBV10-3

CDR3aa: CASSLAHRGYRGNQPQHF
len: 18
v_gene: TRBV7-8

CDR3aa: CASSVAGFRYGYTF
len: 14
v_gene: TRBV2

CDR3aa: CATSEGTGRGTEFFF
len: 15
v_gene: TRBV24-1

CDR3aa: CASSYHRRGEGYPPYGYTF
len: 19
v_gene: TRBV6-5

CDR3aa: CASSPRTGMAVEQYF
len: 15
v_gene: TRBV19

CDR3aa: CASSLEPRALNGYTF
len: 15
v_gene: TRBV12-3/TRBV12-4

CDR3aa: CSVGSGRADEQYF
len: 13
v_gene: TRBV29-1

CDR3aa: CSVEVAGNLYEQYF
len: 14
v_gene: TRBV29-1

CDR3aa: CASSTGLRNTIYF
len: 13
v_gene: TRBV6-6

CDR3aa: CASSGAGHNSPLHF
len: 14
v_gene: TRBV5-1

CDR3aa: CASSFFGSGGLNTEAFF
len: 17
v_gene: TRBV12-5

CDR3aa: CSAFGGHHTDTQYF
len: 14
v_gene: TRBV29-1

CDR3aa: CASSLGGALRAEASF
len: 15
v_gene: TRBV7-9

CDR3aa: CASSQGKGLAVQETQYF
len: 17
v_gene: TRBV4-1

CDR3aa: CSSTEVATDTQYF
len: 13
v_gene: TRBV29-1

CDR3aa: CASSLGIGDYEQYF
len: 14
v_gene: TRBV7-8

CDR3aa: CATSDWNTEAFF
len: 12
v_gene: TRBV24-1

CDR3aa: CASSQGGGRYNEQFF
len: 15
v_gene: TRBV4-1

CDR3aa: CASSVGRGTEQYF
len: 13
v_gene: TRBV9

CDR3aa: CAIQDTLQETQYF
len: 13
v_gene: TRBV10-3